This T cell receptor beta chain was identified in a study of blood T cell repertoires in COVID-19. Study-level background: Nucleic acid was either cDNA or gDNA, and it came from T cells, B-cell-depleted T cells, or PBMCs.

The ends lost 1 base at V and 2 bases at J; junction bases unmatched: 7. There are 18 residues in the CDR3. Germline V gives CDR1 MDHEN, CDR2 SYDVKM. Profiling relied on immunoSEQ multiplex PCR, and the TCRdb table lists in-frame clones only, not all of them. This table has about 81,000 clones, 89% appearing once. This receptor was obtained from a woman of 80 years or more with active COVID-19. The sample taken for sequencing was peripheral blood. The V gene is TRBV28, the J gene TRBJ1-3, with 11 bases that match TRBD1. The CDR3: CASSLFLGGQGAGNTIYF. In DNA form, the CDR3 reads TGTGCCAGCAGTTTATTTTTGGGGGGACAGGGGGCTGGAAACACCATATATTTT.